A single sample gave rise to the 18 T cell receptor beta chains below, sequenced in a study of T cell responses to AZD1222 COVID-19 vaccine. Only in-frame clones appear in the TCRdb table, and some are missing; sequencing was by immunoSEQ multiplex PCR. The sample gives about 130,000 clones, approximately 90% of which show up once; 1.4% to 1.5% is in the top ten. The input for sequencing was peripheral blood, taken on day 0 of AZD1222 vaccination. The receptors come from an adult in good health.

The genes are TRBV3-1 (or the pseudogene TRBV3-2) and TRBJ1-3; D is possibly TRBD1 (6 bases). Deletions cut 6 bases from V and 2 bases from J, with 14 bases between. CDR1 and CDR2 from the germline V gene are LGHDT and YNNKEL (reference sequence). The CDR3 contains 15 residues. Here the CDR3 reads CASSRGGAAGNTIYF. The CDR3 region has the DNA TGTGCCAGCAGTCGCGGGGGCGCCGCTGGAAACACCATATATTTT.

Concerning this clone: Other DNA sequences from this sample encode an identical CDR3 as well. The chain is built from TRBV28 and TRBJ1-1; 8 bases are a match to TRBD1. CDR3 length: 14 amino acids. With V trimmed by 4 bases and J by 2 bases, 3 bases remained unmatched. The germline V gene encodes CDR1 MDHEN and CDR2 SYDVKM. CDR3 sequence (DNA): TGTGCCAGCAGTTCCGGACAGGGAAACACTGAAGCTTTCTTT. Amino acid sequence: CASSSGQGNTEAFF.

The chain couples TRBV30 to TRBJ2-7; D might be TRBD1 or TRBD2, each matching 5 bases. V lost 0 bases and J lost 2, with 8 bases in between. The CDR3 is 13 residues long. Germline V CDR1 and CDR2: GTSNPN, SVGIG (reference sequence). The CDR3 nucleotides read TGTGCCTGGAGTGTAATGGGACCCTACGAGCAGTACTTC. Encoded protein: CAWSVMGPYEQYF.

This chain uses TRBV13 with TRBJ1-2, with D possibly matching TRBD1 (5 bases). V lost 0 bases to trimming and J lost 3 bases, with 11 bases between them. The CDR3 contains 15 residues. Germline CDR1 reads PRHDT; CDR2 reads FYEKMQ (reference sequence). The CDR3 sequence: CASSLGVGAYYGYTF. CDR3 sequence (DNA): TGTGCCAGCAGCTTAGGCGTAGGGGCATACTATGGCTACACCTTC.

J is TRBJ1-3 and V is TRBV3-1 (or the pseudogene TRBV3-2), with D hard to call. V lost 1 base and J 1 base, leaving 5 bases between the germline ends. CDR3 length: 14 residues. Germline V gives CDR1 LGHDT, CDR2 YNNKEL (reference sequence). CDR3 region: CASSQVGSGNTIYF. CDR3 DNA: TGTGCCAGCAGCCAAGTTGGATCTGGAAACACCATATATTTT.

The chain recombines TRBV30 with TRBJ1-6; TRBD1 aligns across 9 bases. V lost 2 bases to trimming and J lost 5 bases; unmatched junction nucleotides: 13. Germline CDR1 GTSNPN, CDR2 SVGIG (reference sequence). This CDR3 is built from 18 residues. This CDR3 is CAWSPTRDRAGDNSPLHF. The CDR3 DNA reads TGTGCCTGGAGTCCCACCCGGGACAGGGCGGGAGATAATTCACCCCTCCACTTT. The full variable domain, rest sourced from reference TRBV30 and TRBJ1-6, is SQTIHQWPATLVQPVGSPLSLECTVEGTSNPNLYWYRQAAGRGLQLLFYSVGIGQISSEVPQNLSASRPQDRQFILSSKKLLLSDSGFYLCAWSPTRDRAGDNSPLHFGNGTRLTVT.

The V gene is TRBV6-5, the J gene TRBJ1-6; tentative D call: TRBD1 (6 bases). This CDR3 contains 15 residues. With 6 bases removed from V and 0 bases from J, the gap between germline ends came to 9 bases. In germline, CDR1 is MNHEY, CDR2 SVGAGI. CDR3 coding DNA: TGTGCCAGCAGCCCAGGGGACTCCTATAATTCACCCCTCCACTTT. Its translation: CASSPGDSYNSPLHF.

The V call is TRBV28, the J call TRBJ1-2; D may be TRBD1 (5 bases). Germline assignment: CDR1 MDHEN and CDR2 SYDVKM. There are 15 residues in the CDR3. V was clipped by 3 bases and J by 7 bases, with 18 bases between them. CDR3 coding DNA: TGTGCCAGCAGTTTGGATAGCGACAGCCTGCGTGGCTACACCTTC. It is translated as CASSLDSDSLRGYTF.

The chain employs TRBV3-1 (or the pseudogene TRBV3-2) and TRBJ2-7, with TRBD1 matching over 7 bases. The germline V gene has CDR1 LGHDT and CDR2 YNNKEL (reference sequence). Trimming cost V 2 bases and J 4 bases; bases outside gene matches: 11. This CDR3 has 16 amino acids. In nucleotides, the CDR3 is TGTGCCAGCAGCCAAAAATGGACAGGAGAGGGATACGAGCAGTACTTC. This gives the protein CASSQKWTGEGYEQYF.

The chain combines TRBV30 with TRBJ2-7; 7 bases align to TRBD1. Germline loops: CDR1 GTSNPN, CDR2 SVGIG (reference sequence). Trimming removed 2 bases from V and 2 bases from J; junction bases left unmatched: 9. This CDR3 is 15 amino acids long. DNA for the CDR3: TGTGCCTGGAGTAGGGGGACAGTAGGTCCCTACGAGCAGTACTTC. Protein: CAWSRGTVGPYEQYF. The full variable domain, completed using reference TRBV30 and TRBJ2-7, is SQTIHQWPATLVQPVGSPLSLECTVEGTSNPNLYWYRQAAGRGLQLLFYSVGIGQISSEVPQNLSASRPQDRQFILSSKKLLLSDSGFYLCAWSRGTVGPYEQYFGPGTRLTVT.

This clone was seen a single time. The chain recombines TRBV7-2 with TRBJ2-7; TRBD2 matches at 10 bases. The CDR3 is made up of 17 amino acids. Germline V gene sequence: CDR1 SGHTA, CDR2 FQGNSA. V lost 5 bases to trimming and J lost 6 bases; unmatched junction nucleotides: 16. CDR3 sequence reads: CASSPRWRSSGGGEQYF. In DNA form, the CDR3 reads TGTGCCAGCAGCCCCCGATGGCGGTCTAGCGGGGGTGGCGAGCAGTACTTC.

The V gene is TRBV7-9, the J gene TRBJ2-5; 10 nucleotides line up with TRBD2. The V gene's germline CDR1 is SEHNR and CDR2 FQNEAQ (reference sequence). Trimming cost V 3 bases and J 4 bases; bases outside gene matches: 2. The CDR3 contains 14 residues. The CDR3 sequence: CASSLSSGGETQYF. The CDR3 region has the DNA TGTGCCAGCAGCTTGTCTAGCGGGGGAGAGACCCAGTACTTC.

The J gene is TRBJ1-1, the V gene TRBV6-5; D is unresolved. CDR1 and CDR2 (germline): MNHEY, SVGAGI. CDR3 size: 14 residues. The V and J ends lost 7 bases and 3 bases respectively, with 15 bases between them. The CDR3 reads CASTPTRVHTEAFF. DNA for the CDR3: TGTGCCAGCACCCCAACCCGGGTACACACTGAAGCTTTCTTT.

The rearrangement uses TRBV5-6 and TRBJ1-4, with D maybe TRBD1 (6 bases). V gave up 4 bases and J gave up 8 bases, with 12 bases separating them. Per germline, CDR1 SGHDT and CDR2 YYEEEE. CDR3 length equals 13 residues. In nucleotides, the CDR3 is TGTGCCAGCAGCACGACGGGGGGCGAAAAACTGTTTTTT. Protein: CASSTTGGEKLFF.

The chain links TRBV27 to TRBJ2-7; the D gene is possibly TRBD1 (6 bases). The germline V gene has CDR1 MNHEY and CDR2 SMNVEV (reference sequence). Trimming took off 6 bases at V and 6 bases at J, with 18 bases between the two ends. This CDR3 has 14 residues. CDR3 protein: CASSSGAASGEQYF. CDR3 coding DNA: TGTGCCAGCAGCTCAGGGGCAGCGTCCGGCGAGCAGTACTTC.

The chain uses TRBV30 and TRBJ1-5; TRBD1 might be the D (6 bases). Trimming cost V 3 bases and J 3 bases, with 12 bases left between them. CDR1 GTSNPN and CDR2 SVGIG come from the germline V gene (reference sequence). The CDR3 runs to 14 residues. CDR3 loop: CAWSRTENNQPQHF. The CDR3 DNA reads TGTGCCTGGAGCCGGACAGAGAACAATCAGCCCCAGCATTTT.

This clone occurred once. The CDR3 is CASSAAGSRTDTQYF. Here the CDR3 DNA reads TGTGCCAGCAGTGCAGCCGGGTCCCGGACAGATACGCAGTATTTT. The chain combines TRBV28 with TRBJ2-3; unclear D gene. V lost 5 bases and J lost 3, with 15 bases in between. Germline V CDR1 and CDR2: MDHEN, SYDVKM. This CDR3 is built from 15 residues.

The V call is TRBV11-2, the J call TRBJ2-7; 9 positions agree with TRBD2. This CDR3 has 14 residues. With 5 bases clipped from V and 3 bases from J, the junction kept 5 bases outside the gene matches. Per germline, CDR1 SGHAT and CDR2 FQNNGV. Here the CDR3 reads CASSPASGVYEQYF. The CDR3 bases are TGTGCCAGCAGCCCGGCTAGCGGGGTCTACGAGCAGTACTTC.